This TCR beta chain was identified in a study of T cell responses to AZD1222 COVID-19 vaccine. Study findings and constraints: The donor cohort was predominantly white British with a female majority, and clonal diversity may have been underestimated. Samples come after the peak T cell response, not at day 14. Spike-specific TCR depth and breadth grew after two AZD1222 doses.

Germline CDR1 is SGHVS and CDR2 is FNYEAQ. With V trimmed by 5 bases and J by 4 bases, 3 bases remained unmatched. The CDR3 length is 13 residues. Only in-frame clones appear in the TCRdb table, and some are missing; sequencing was by immunoSEQ multiplex PCR. Of roughly 99,000 clones in the sample, around nine tenths are singletons; the top ten hold roughly a fifth. As for this clone: Its specificity is unknown.

This TCR came from an adult in good health. The rearrangement joins TRBV7-6 to TRBJ1-2, with 8 bases identical to TRBD1. The specimen comprised peripheral blood, sampled on day 0 of AZD1222 vaccination. CDR3 in DNA: TGTGCCAGCAGCCCCGGACAGGGCTATGGCTACACCTTC. Translating gives CASSPGQGYGYTF. Filled out from reference TRBV7-6 and TRBJ1-2, the complete variable domain reads GAGVSQSPRYKVTKRGQDVALRCDPISGHVSLYWYRQALGQGPEFLTYFNYEAQQDKSGLPNDRFSAERPEGSISTLTIQRTEQRDSAMYRCASSPGQGYGYTFGSGTRLTVV.